The 17 T cell receptor beta chains listed next were all sequenced from one sample in a study of blood T cells in healthy people across ages. A second PCR, run for about 6 to 12 cycles, used a sample-barcoded 5' primer plus a J-beta primer mix. TCRdb independently ran MiXCR on the 5' RACE reads; one entry per CDR3 protein. This table has some 1.5 million distinct CDR3 sequences, 28% appearing once. What was sequenced was blood. These receptors were collected from a young woman in good health.

The table lists this clonotype with a few counts. The CDR3 DNA reads TGTGCCAGCTCGCAGGGACTTGCGAACACCGGGGAGCTGTTTTTT. Translation gives CASSQGLANTGELFF. V and J are TRBV18 and TRBJ2-2; D perhaps matches TRBD2 (6 bases). Germline CDR1 is KGHSH and CDR2 is LQKENI. The CDR3 length is 15 residues. V was clipped by 6 bases and J by 0 bases, with 11 bases between them. The whole variable domain, filled in from reference TRBV18 and TRBJ2-2, reads NAGVMQNPRHLVRRRGQEARLRCSPMKGHSHVYWYRQLPEEGLKFMVYLQKENIIDESGMPKERFSAEFPKEGPSILRIQQVVRGDSAAYFCASSQGLANTGELFFGEGSRLTVL.

This clonotype appeared many times. V usage is TRBV9 and J usage is TRBJ2-1, with D maybe TRBD1 (5 bases). CDR1 and CDR2 (germline): SGDLS, YYNGEE. The CDR3 is 15 residues long. Trimming stripped 2 bases from V and 3 bases from J, with 12 bases between. Written as DNA, the CDR3 is TGTGCCAGCAGCGTGGCAGGGCAAAGCTACAATGAGCAGTTCTTC. Protein product: CASSVAGQSYNEQFF.

The table lists this clonotype with many counts. The rearrangement uses TRBV6-5 and TRBJ2-1; 8 nucleotides align to TRBD2. This CDR3 is built from 15 residues. With V trimmed by 1 base and J by 4 bases, 3 bases remained unmatched. Germline-derived CDR1 and CDR2 are MNHEY and SVGAGI. The CDR3 DNA is TGTGCCAGCAGTTACTTCGGGGGGGCATACAATGAGCAGTTCTTC. Protein product: CASSYFGGAYNEQFF.

This clonotype has a handful of counts. The V and J genes are TRBV27 and TRBJ2-3; 9 bases are a match to TRBD2. Germline V CDR1 and CDR2: MNHEY, SMNVEV (reference sequence). J was trimmed by 3 bases and V by 4 bases; bases with no gene match: 2. The CDR3 has 14 residues. CDR3 nucleotides: TGTGCCAGCAGTTCTAGCGGGGATACAGATACGCAGTATTTT. This gives the protein CASSSSGDTDTQYF.

This clonotype appeared a few times. This chain uses TRBV9 with TRBJ2-5, with 11 bases identical to TRBD2. Unmatched junction bases numbered 7, after V lost 4 bases and J lost 5 bases. Looked up from germline, CDR1 is SGDLS and CDR2 is YYNGEE. The CDR3 sequence is 15 residues long. CDR3 protein: CASSQTSGITETQYF. The CDR3 coding sequence is TGTGCCAGCAGCCAGACTAGCGGGATTACGGAGACCCAGTACTTC.

This clonotype was counted between two and nine times. In DNA, the CDR3 is TGTGCCAGCAGTCCTGCGGGACAGGACCACGAGCAGTACTTC. Translated, it gives CASSPAGQDHEQYF. The chain couples TRBV12-3 or TRBV12-4 to TRBJ2-7; 8 bases line up with TRBD1. The CDR3 has 14 residues. V was pared by 5 bases and J by 5 bases, with 8 bases of the junction left unmatched.

The genes are TRBV5-1 and TRBJ1-1; 11 bases are a match to TRBD1. Germline V gene sequence: CDR1 SGHRS, CDR2 YFSETQ. V was clipped by 4 bases and J by 3 bases; unmatched bases: 8. The CDR3 is 16 residues long. Here the CDR3 DNA reads TGCGCCAGCAGCATTCAGGACAGGGGGCGCGACACTGAAGCTTTCTTT. Amino acids: CASSIQDRGRDTEAFF.

This clonotype was observed a few times. The J gene is TRBJ2-7, the V gene TRBV9; 11 nucleotides align to TRBD1. Trimming cost V 0 bases and J 2 bases; bases outside gene matches: 4. The CDR3 runs to 16 residues. Germline V gives CDR1 SGDLS, CDR2 YYNGEE. CDR3 nucleotide sequence: TGTGCCAGCAGCGTAGGGCCGGGACAGGGGGCCTACGAGCAGTACTTC. It specifies CASSVGPGQGAYEQYF.

This clonotype has at least ten counts. The V gene is TRBV4-2, the J gene TRBJ2-7, with D unresolved. Trimming shortened V by 0 bases and J by 2 bases, and 14 bases separated the two germline ends. Germline V gene data show CDR1 as LGHNA and CDR2 as YNFKEQ. CDR3 size: 16 residues. In nucleotides, the CDR3 is TGTGCCAGCAGCCAAGATCTGAAAGGTTGGACCTACGAGCAGTACTTC. Its translation: CASSQDLKGWTYEQYF.

In this sample, this clonotype turned up many times. This chain links TRBV5-5 with TRBJ2-7; TRBD1 matches at 7 bases. Germline V gene sequence: CDR1 SGHKS, CDR2 YYEKEE (reference sequence). CDR3 length equals 15 residues. The J segment lost 5 bases and the V segment lost 0 bases, leaving 8 bases of the junction unmatched. The CDR3 region has the DNA TGTGCCAGCAGCTTGGTGACAGGGACGTTCGACGAGCAGTACTTC. Translation: CASSLVTGTFDEQYF.

The chain carries TRBV7-9 and TRBJ2-1; D is perhaps TRBD2 (6 bases). Germline V lookup: CDR1 SEHNR, CDR2 FQNEAQ (reference sequence). This CDR3 has 16 residues. V lost 4 bases and J 8 bases, leaving 21 bases between the germline ends. CDR3 amino acids: CASSYPPGRLSDEQFF. CDR3 DNA sequence: TGTGCCAGCAGCTACCCCCCGGGGAGGTTGAGCGATGAGCAGTTCTTC.

The CDR3 loop reads CASSEFSGQGYSGANVLTF. In DNA form, the CDR3 reads TGTGCCAGCAGTGAATTCTCAGGACAGGGATACTCTGGGGCCAACGTCCTGACTTTC. The chain couples TRBV25-1 to TRBJ2-6, with 8 bases that match TRBD1. In germline, CDR1 is MGHDK, CDR2 SYGVNS. The CDR3 contains 19 residues. V dropped 1 base and J dropped 0; count of bases not matched to a gene: 8.

Many counts were recorded for this clonotype. The chain combines TRBV29-1 with TRBJ2-5; weak D call: TRBD1 (5 bases). Germline V gives CDR1 SQVTM, CDR2 ANQGSEA. Trimming removed 3 bases from V and 3 bases from J, with 11 bases in between. The CDR3 sequence is 13 residues long. The CDR3 DNA reads as TGCAGCGTTGAGAGTCCCAGGGAAGAGACCCAGTACTTC. This codes for CSVESPREETQYF.

This clonotype was observed many times. The chain uses TRBV7-2 and TRBJ2-1; D ambiguous. Per germline, CDR1 SGHTA and CDR2 FQGNSA. This CDR3 is built from 11 residues. V shed 5 bases and J shed 7 bases, with 6 bases lying between them. CDR3 nucleotides: TGTGCCAGCAGCGTTCTAAATGAGCAGTTCTTC. This gives the protein CASSVLNEQFF.

The chain is built from TRBV29-1 and TRBJ2-2; D is perhaps TRBD1 or TRBD2 (5 bases each). Germline loops: CDR1 SQVTM, CDR2 ANQGSEA. V was pared by 7 bases and J by 1 base, with 13 bases between. This CDR3 has 14 amino acids. The CDR3 spells CSGGAGRNTGELFF. The CDR3 DNA sequence: TGCAGCGGTGGGGCAGGGAGGAACACCGGGGAGCTGTTTTTT.

V gene TRBV20-1 combines with J gene TRBJ1-4, with TRBD1 as a possible D gene (5 bases). Germline assignment: CDR1 DFQATT and CDR2 SNEGSKA (reference sequence). There are 15 residues in the CDR3. Trimming shortened V by 0 bases and J by 1 base, and 9 bases separated the two germline ends. CDR3 nucleotides: TGCAGTGCTAGAGATAGGGGCAGAACTAATGAAAAACTGTTTTTT. Encoded protein: CSARDRGRTNEKLFF.

With regard to this clonotype: Germline and junction disagree at one end, which may indicate a read error. This chain connects TRBV20-1 to TRBJ2-4; D ambiguous. CDR3 length: 13 residues. CDR1 is DFQATT and CDR2 is SNEGSKA in the germline V gene (reference sequence). CDR3 nucleotide sequence: TGCAGTGTTAGAGGAAAGGATTACAATGAGCAGTACTTC. Translating gives CSVRGKDYNEQYF.